Following are 25 T cell receptor beta chains from one sample sequenced in a study of blood T cell repertoires in COVID-19. Method: immunoSEQ multiplex PCR; TCRdb's copy keeps in-frame clones and lacks some. The top ten clones hold roughly 32% of a sample with fewer than 40,000 clones, around nine tenths of them seen once. Material for sequencing was peripheral blood. These receptors were taken from a man between 65 and 85 years old with active COVID-19.

The chain employs TRBV18 and TRBJ2-1, with no clear D. V dropped 0 bases and J dropped 11 bases, with 11 bases sitting between them. Germline loops: CDR1 KGHSH, CDR2 LQKENI. This CDR3 comprises 13 residues. In DNA, the CDR3 is TGTGCCAGCTCACCACCGACATTGGATAAGCAGTTCTTC. The encoded protein is CASSPPTLDKQFF.

V and J are TRBV6-1 and TRBJ1-5, with 9 bases lining up with TRBD1. Germline V gene lookup returns CDR1 MNHNS and CDR2 SASEGT. The CDR3 covers 17 residues. The J segment lost 5 bases and the V segment lost 1 base, leaving 9 bases of the junction unmatched. The CDR3 DNA reads TGTGCCAGCAGTGAAGATTGGGGGACAGGGTGGGATCAGCCCCAGCATTTT. It encodes CASSEDWGTGWDQPQHF.

CDR3 in amino acids: CASRLWVSLPGGWTGELFF. CDR3 DNA: TGTGCCAGCAGACTATGGGTGTCACTTCCCGGGGGATGGACCGGGGAGCTGTTTTTT. The rearrangement joins TRBV7-7 to TRBJ2-2, with D possibly TRBD2 on 6 matching bases. V lost 6 bases and J lost 5, with 28 bases in between. Germline loops: CDR1 SSHAT, CDR2 FNYEAQ (reference sequence). The CDR3 contains 19 residues.

The V and J genes are TRBV18 and TRBJ2-7; 12 nucleotides align to TRBD1. V gave up 3 bases and J gave up 4 bases; unmatched junction bases: 7. The CDR3 has 16 residues. CDR1 and CDR2 from the germline V gene are KGHSH and LQKENI. This CDR3 reads CASSPAPGQGAYEQYF. CDR3 bases: TGTGCCAGCTCACCGGCACCGGGACAGGGGGCGTACGAGCAGTACTTC.

As DNA, the CDR3 is TGCGCCAGCAGGCGATCCGGTAGCCTGAATCAGCCCCAGCATTTT. Protein: CASRRSGSLNQPQHF. V gene TRBV5-1 combines with J gene TRBJ1-5; the D is unclear. The V end was cut by 5 bases, the J end by 4 bases, with 16 bases between. Germline V CDR1 and CDR2: SGHRS, YFSETQ. The CDR3 sequence is 15 residues long.

The V and J genes are TRBV7-6 and TRBJ2-2; 7 bases fit TRBD1. The V and J ends lost 1 base and 0 bases, in that order; junction bases with no gene match: 5. This CDR3 spans 17 amino acids. Germline assignment: CDR1 SGHVS and CDR2 FNYEAQ. In DNA, the CDR3 is TGTGCCAGCAGCTTAGTAACAGGGACAGCGAACACCGGGGAGCTGTTTTTT. Translation gives CASSLVTGTANTGELFF.

The gene calls are TRBV7-2 and TRBJ2-6; TRBD1 aligns across 8 bases. V shed 2 bases, J shed 0 bases, and the junction held 9 bases outside the gene matches. This CDR3 comprises 19 residues. The V gene's germline CDR1 is SGHTA and CDR2 FQGNSA. CDR3 nucleotide sequence: TGTGCCAGCAGCTTAAAACGGGACAGGAGACTCTCTGGGGCCAACGTCCTGACTTTC. It translates to CASSLKRDRRLSGANVLTF.

The rearrangement joins TRBV28 to TRBJ2-1; D possibly corresponds to TRBD2 (5 bases). V lost 5 bases, J lost 0 bases, and 17 bases lay in between. Germline V gene sequence: CDR1 MDHEN, CDR2 SYDVKM. This CDR3 has 17 amino acids. The CDR3 DNA is TGTGCCAGCAGTCTCCCCCTGAGGGCTGGCTCCTACAATGAGCAGTTCTTC. It specifies CASSLPLRAGSYNEQFF.

This chain joins TRBV7-9 and TRBJ2-5, with 7 positions matching TRBD2. V lost 5 bases to trimming and J lost 7 bases; unmatched junction nucleotides: 10. Per germline, CDR1 SEHNR and CDR2 FQNEAQ (reference sequence). CDR3 size: 14 residues. For the CDR3, the DNA is TGTGCCAGCAGCGTCGCGGGACTAAGGGGGACCCAGTACTTC. Amino acids: CASSVAGLRGTQYF.

J is TRBJ2-1 and V is TRBV11-3; no definite D call. Germline V gene lookup returns CDR1 SGHNT and CDR2 YENEEA. The CDR3 is 15 amino acids. The V gene lost 1 base and the J gene lost 0 bases, with 7 bases spanning the gap. The CDR3 DNA is TGTGCCAGCAGCTTAGCCCCGAGCTCCTACAATGAGCAGTTCTTC. Its protein product is CASSLAPSSYNEQFF.

The chain has TRBV21-1 and TRBJ2-1; the tabulated D call, TRBD2, remains unverified against the DNA. TRBV21-1 is described as a pseudogene. This CDR3 region has 18 residues. The CDR3 loop reads CASSLVYQITISYNEQFF. The DNA of the CDR3 is TGTGCCAGCAGCCTCGTTTACCAAATTACTATATCCTACAATGAGCAGTTCTTC.

The DNA for the CDR3 is TGCAGTGCGGCGGACACGGGCAAGCAGTTCTTC. Its translation is CSAADTGKQFF. The gene calls are TRBV20-1 and TRBJ2-1; tentatively, D is TRBD1 (5 bases). CDR1 is DFQATT, CDR2 SNEGSKA, per germline (reference sequence). V gave up 6 bases and J gave up 11 bases, with 14 bases separating them. The CDR3 runs to 11 residues.

V is TRBV5-4 and J is TRBJ1-6, with a tentative D call TRBD1 (5 bases). Per germline, CDR1 SGHNT and CDR2 YYREEE (reference sequence). V shed 2 bases and J shed 8 bases, with 14 bases lying between them. The CDR3 is 15 amino acids. This CDR3 reads CASSFPQGADSPLHF. The DNA of the CDR3 is TGTGCCAGCAGCTTTCCGCAGGGCGCGGATTCACCCCTCCACTTT.

The V call is TRBV18, the J call TRBJ2-7, with D unresolved. Trimming shortened V by 3 bases and J by 6 bases, and 12 bases separated the two germline ends. This CDR3 has 13 amino acids. Per germline, CDR1 KGHSH and CDR2 LQKENI. CDR3 protein: CASSPGDLREQYF. The CDR3, as DNA: TGTGCCAGCTCACCTGGAGACCTACGCGAGCAGTACTTC. Complete variable domain (other parts from reference TRBV18 and TRBJ2-7): NAGVMQNPRHLVRRRGQEARLRCSPMKGHSHVYWYRQLPEEGLKFMVYLQKENIIDESGMPKERFSAEFPKEGPSILRIQQVVRGDSAAYFCASSPGDLREQYFGPGTRLTVT.

V is TRBV2 and J is TRBJ2-6; 7 nucleotides align to TRBD2. V lost 2 bases and J lost 0; bases outside the gene matches: 1. The CDR3 contains 16 residues. Germline V lookup: CDR1 SNHLY, CDR2 FYNNEI. CDR3 DNA sequence: TGTGCCAGCAGTGAACTAGCGGCCTCTGGGGCCAACGTCCTGACTTTC. Translating it yields CASSELAASGANVLTF.

This sequence joins TRBV6-4 and TRBJ2-1; 8 positions match TRBD2. The V and J ends lost 5 bases and 4 bases, in that order; junction bases with no gene match: 10. The length of the CDR3 is 16 residues. In germline, CDR1 is MRHNA, CDR2 SNTAGT. CDR3 loop: CASSTGVLAEYNEQFF. Written as DNA, the CDR3 is TGTGCCAGCAGTACCGGAGTACTAGCGGAGTACAATGAGCAGTTCTTC.

In this sample, this clone turned up a few times. The chain carries TRBV5-6 and TRBJ1-6; D not resolved. Trimming left V 2 bases short and J 0 bases short, with 9 bases between. There are 16 residues in the CDR3. CDR1 is SGHDT, CDR2 YYEEEE, per germline. DNA for the CDR3: TGTGCCAGCAGCTTAAGATCGAGCTCCTATAATTCACCCCTCCACTTT. It translates to CASSLRSSSYNSPLHF.

The chain has TRBV6-1 and TRBJ1-2; 9 nucleotides line up with TRBD1. V shed 0 bases and J 4 bases; nucleotides not matched to a gene: 3. Germline V CDR1 and CDR2: MNHNS, SASEGT. CDR3 length: 15 residues. CDR3 bases: TGTGCCAGCAGTGAAGCCTACAGGGGGCCCTATGGCTACACCTTC. Its protein is CASSEAYRGPYGYTF.

This clone was detected once. The chain links TRBV18 to TRBJ2-7, with a possible D match to TRBD1 (5 bases). Germline lookup yields CDR1 KGHSH and CDR2 LQKENI. This CDR3 comprises 19 residues. V lost 3 bases and J lost 1, with 25 bases in between. CDR3 bases: TGTGCCAGCTCACCGCCCCCGACAGAAACCCATACAGTATCCTACGAGCAGTACTTC. Its protein is CASSPPPTETHTVSYEQYF.

The chain recombines TRBV4-1 with TRBJ2-7; 8 bases map to TRBD2. This CDR3 comprises 14 residues. Looked up from germline, CDR1 is MGHRA and CDR2 is YSYEKL. J was trimmed by 1 base and V by 6 bases; bases with no gene match: 5. CDR3 residues: CASRPGLVSYEQYF. CDR3 in DNA: TGCGCCAGCAGACCGGGACTAGTATCCTACGAGCAGTACTTC.

This chain links TRBV28 with TRBJ1-4, with 10 bases that match TRBD1. V shed 6 bases, J shed 5 bases, and the junction held 9 bases outside the gene matches. Per the germline V gene, CDR1 is MDHEN and CDR2 is SYDVKM. The CDR3 loop spans 16 amino acids. CDR3: CASSHRRTGGNEKLFF. The CDR3 coding sequence is TGTGCCAGCAGCCACCGCCGGACAGGGGGGAATGAAAAACTGTTTTTT. Full variable domain (remainder filled in from reference TRBV28 and TRBJ1-4): DVKVTQSSRYLVKRTGEKVFLECVQDMDHENMFWYRQDPGLGLRLIYFSYDVKMKEKGDIPEGYSVSREKKERFSLILESASTNQTSMYLCASSHRRTGGNEKLFFGSGTQLSVL.

The chain employs TRBV30 and TRBJ1-6; TRBD1 aligns across 7 bases. Germline trimming cut 2 bases from V and 9 bases from J; bases unmatched to any gene: 4. The CDR3 is 13 residues long. Germline lookup yields CDR1 GTSNPN and CDR2 SVGIG (reference sequence). CDR3 DNA: TGTGCCTGGAGTCGACAGGGAGGTTCACCCCTCCACTTT. Translating it yields CAWSRQGGSPLHF.

The chain links TRBV5-4 to TRBJ2-3; D is ambiguous. Per germline, CDR1 SGHNT and CDR2 YYREEE (reference sequence). This CDR3 is 15 amino acids long. Deletions cut 0 bases from V and 3 bases from J, with 11 bases between. This CDR3 reads CASSLGLPITDTQYF. CDR3 bases: TGTGCCAGCAGCTTGGGGCTTCCAATTACAGATACGCAGTATTTT.

The V call is TRBV5-1, the J call TRBJ2-5; 7 bases are shared with TRBD2. V was pared by 4 bases and J by 4 bases, with 7 bases of the junction left unmatched. Germline assignment: CDR1 SGHRS and CDR2 YFSETQ. CDR3 length: 14 amino acids. The CDR3 sequence: CASSQGLLRETQYF. DNA for the CDR3: TGCGCCAGCAGCCAGGGACTATTGAGAGAGACCCAGTACTTC.

The V gene is TRBV28, the J gene TRBJ1-5, with D hard to call. The CDR3 contains 14 residues. Germline CDR1 MDHEN, CDR2 SYDVKM. V was trimmed by 7 bases and J by 7 bases, leaving 17 bases between them. The CDR3 DNA follows: TGTGCCAGCACCCTGCGGCTCTCTGCACAGCCCCAGCATTTT. Its translation is CASTLRLSAQPQHF.